The 7 T cell receptor beta chains in this list originate from one sample, sequenced in a study of shared clonotypes between healthy human individuals. Clones were sequenced by immunoSEQ multiplex PCR, and TCRdb holds only the in-frame ones, with some missing. Of 2 million to 2.5 million clones listed, over 85% were seen once; the top ten hold approximately 0.36%. The material sequenced was naive CD4+ T cells from PBMCs. The subset is: CD45RA+ positively selected. The receptors were gathered from a man aged 18 to 30 in good health. Some clones in this sample may be carry-over from other donors' samples.

The rearrangement uses TRBV30 and TRBJ1-4; 7 bases map to TRBD1. This CDR3 region has 14 residues. Germline lookup yields CDR1 GTSNPN and CDR2 SVGIG (reference sequence). V lost 3 bases to trimming and J lost 7 bases; unmatched junction nucleotides: 8. CDR3: CAWSLTGSGEKLFF. Here the CDR3 DNA reads TGTGCCTGGAGCCTGACAGGGTCGGGTGAAAAACTGTTTTTT.

For this clone: Distinct nucleotide sequences in the sample also encode this CDR3. The rearrangement uses TRBV9 and TRBJ1-2; perhaps TRBD1 as D (5 bases). Germline V gene sequence: CDR1 SGDLS, CDR2 YYNGEE. Trimming removed 0 bases from V and 8 bases from J, with 8 bases in between. The CDR3 spans 12 residues. The CDR3 coding sequence is TGTGCCAGCAGCGTAGTAGGGGACGGCTACACCTTC. Its translation: CASSVVGDGYTF.

This chain connects TRBV7-9 to TRBJ2-7; D is unresolved. Germline V gene lookup returns CDR1 SEHNR and CDR2 FQNEAQ (reference sequence). The CDR3 loop spans 14 amino acids. Deletions cut 1 base from V and 2 bases from J, with 9 bases between. The DNA of the CDR3 is TGTGCCAGCAGCTTAGGACTGAATACCTACGAGCAGTACTTC. It yields the protein CASSLGLNTYEQYF. The full variable domain, its missing parts supplied by reference TRBV7-9 and TRBJ2-7, is DTGVSQNPRHKITKRGQNVTFRCDPISEHNRLYWYRQTLGQGPEFLTYFQNEAQLEKSRLLSDRFSAERPKGSFSTLEIQRTEQGDSAMYLCASSLGLNTYEQYFGPGTRLTVT.

This sequence joins TRBV6-1 and TRBJ1-3; 9 nucleotides match TRBD1. CDR3 length equals 14 residues. The J segment lost 4 bases and the V segment lost 5 bases, leaving 3 bases of the junction unmatched. Germline V gives CDR1 MNHNS, CDR2 SASEGT. CDR3 region: CASSTGTGGNTIYF. The CDR3 nucleotides read TGTGCCAGCAGTACCGGGACAGGGGGAAACACCATATATTTT.

This chain connects TRBV29-1 to TRBJ2-5, with D possibly matching TRBD1 (5 bases). Trimming took off 7 bases at V and 0 bases at J, with 9 bases between the two ends. This CDR3 has 12 residues. Germline CDR1 and CDR2: SQVTM and ANQGSEA. The CDR3 DNA is TGCAGCGCGTCAGGGTACCAAGAGACCCAGTACTTC. It specifies CSASGYQETQYF.

This clone was detected once. V and J are TRBV23-1 and TRBJ1-5, with 10 nucleotides matching TRBD1. TRBV23-1 is flagged as an ORF with uncertain function. V lost 6 bases and J lost 2; bases outside the gene matches: 7. The CDR3 is made up of 16 amino acids. CDR3 bases: TGCGCCAGCAGGAGGGACAGGGGAAAAGGCAATCAGCCCCAGCATTTT. Encoded protein: CASRRDRGKGNQPQHF.

The chain employs TRBV19 and TRBJ1-2; D call uncertain. CDR3 size: 15 residues. Between the trimmed V and J ends, which lost 3 bases and 4 bases, there was a span of 15 bases. CDR1 and CDR2 (germline): LNHDA, SQIVND (reference sequence). The CDR3, as DNA: TGTGCCAGTAGTATCAGTGGAGGGCTCGGCTATGGCTACACCTTC. Amino acids: CASSISGGLGYGYTF.